Listed here is a single TCR beta chain. At least ten counts were recorded for this clonotype. Its antigen remains undetermined. No quality values exist for individual bases; no much larger clone is one base distant. This sample is drawn from a study of response to subunit inactivated influenza vaccine (dated by TCRdb to 2016 to 2019). Context from the whole study: Deep quantitative T cell receptor repertoire profiling was used in the study to track responses to a trivalent subunit inactivated influenza vaccine.

General findings and caveats noted by the study authors: It was suggested by the authors that each seasonal influenza vaccination may recruit only a limited number of new T cells.

Read against the paper, the sample's time point label means: 45 days after influenza vaccine administration. Receptor libraries were prepared by RT-PCR. Sequencing relied on an Illumina HiSeq 2500. TCRdb trimmed public reads at Q25 via fastp, called clones via MiXCR and kept in-frame beta chains. Rows matching on CDR3 protein sequence are summarized as one entry with the most common DNA and genes. The sample table contains roughly 570,000 distinct CDR3 sequences; only one count was recorded for 10% to 15% of them. The ten most abundant clones make up around 13% of the sample. Sequencing was performed on PBMCs from blood, taken roughly 47 days after vaccination. This sequence originates from a man in his fifties who received an inactivated influenza vaccine. Donor details come from another sample of the same person, matched by shared clones.

The CDR3 in this case is CASSQDGNSGANVLTF. The DNA is as follows: TGTGCCAGCAGCCAAGATGGAAACTCTGGGGCCAACGTCCTGACTTTC. The V and J genes are TRBV4-2 and TRBJ2-6; too little of a D gene remains to name it. Trimming takes 0 bases from V and 0 bases from J, and the germline ends sit 6 bases apart. Measured from the cysteine to the phenylalanine, the CDR3 is 16 residues long. Only the CDR3 portion is preserved as DNA: 48 bases, with reading frame beginning at the first base. From a lookup of the germline V gene, CDR1 and CDR2 are LGHNA and YNFKEQ.